This TCR beta chain was profiled in a study of T cells in Graves' hyperthyroidism and ophthalmopathy. Using RNA transcripts as the source, TCR beta CDR3 regions were amplified. In the first-round RT-PCR of the TCR CDR3, the HTBI primer set was used. TCRdb re-derived calls from the multiplex PCR reads in MiXCR, one entry per CDR3 protein. Among some 510,000 distinct CDR3 sequences listed, about 43% were seen once. The CDR3 sequence is 13 residues long. This TCR derives from a woman under 30 with Graves' hyperthyroidism. The chain uses TRBV21-1 and TRBJ1-2. TRBV21-1 is reported as a pseudogene. The sample consisted of peripheral blood or thyroid tissue (not recorded which). In DNA form, the CDR3 reads TGTGCCAGCAGCACAGGGGGTTACTATGGCTACACCTTC. Translation gives CASSTGGYYGYTF.